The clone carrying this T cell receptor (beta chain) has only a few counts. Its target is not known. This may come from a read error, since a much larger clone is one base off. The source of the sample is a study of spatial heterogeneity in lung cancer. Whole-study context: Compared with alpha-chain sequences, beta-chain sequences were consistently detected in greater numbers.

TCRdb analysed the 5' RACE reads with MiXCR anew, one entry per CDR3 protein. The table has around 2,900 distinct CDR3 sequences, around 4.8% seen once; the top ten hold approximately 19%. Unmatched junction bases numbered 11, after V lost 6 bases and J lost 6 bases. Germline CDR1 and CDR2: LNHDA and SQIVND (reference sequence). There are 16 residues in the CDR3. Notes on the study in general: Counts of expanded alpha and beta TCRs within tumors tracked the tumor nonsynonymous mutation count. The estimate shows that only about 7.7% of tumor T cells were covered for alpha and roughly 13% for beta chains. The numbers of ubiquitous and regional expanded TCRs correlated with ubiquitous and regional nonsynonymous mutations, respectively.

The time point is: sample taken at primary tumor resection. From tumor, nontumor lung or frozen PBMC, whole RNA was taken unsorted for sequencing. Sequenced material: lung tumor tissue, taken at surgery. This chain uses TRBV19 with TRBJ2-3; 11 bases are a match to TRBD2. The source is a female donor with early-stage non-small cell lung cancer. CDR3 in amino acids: CASSRRLAGGVDTQYF. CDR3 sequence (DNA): TGTGCCAGTAGCAGGAGGCTAGCGGGGGGTGTGGATACGCAGTATTTT.